The T cell receptor (beta chain) under discussion was sequenced for a study of siplizumab effects on memory and regulatory T cells. Overall study findings and caveats: Proliferating siplizumab-culture Tregs lacked confirmation of suppressive function.

For this clone: Antigen: not known.

TCRdb's copy holds only in-frame clones and misses some; the assay was immunoSEQ multiplex PCR. The sample consists of approximately 97,000 clones, more than 85% of them appearing once. V lost 2 bases, J lost 4 bases, and 7 bases lay in between. Germline CDR1 and CDR2: SGHNT and YYREEE (reference sequence). The CDR3 spans 12 residues. This chain connects TRBV5-4 to TRBJ2-7; weak D call: TRBD2 (5 bases). The sequence was collected from a human donor in good health. The sequenced sample was CD4+ T cells sorted from blood. CDR3 nucleotide sequence: TGTGCCAGCAGCTTAGAGGGATACGAGCAGTACTTC. Its protein is CASSLEGYEQYF.